This T cell receptor beta chain comes out of a study of T cells in Graves' hyperthyroidism and ophthalmopathy. From RNA transcripts, TCR beta CDR3 regions were amplified. The HTBI primer set was used in a first-round RT-PCR of the TCR CDR3. TCRdb fed the multiplex PCR reads into MiXCR, producing one record per CDR3 protein. The sample lists under 400,000 distinct CDR3 sequences; roughly 18% were seen once. The CDR3 totals 15 residues. CDR1 and CDR2 (germline): SGDLS, YYNGEE. The V end was cut by 2 bases, the J end by 0 bases, with 10 bases between. The sequenced material came from blood. The rearrangement links TRBV9 to TRBJ2-3; a weak D match, TRBD2 (5 bases). The receptor was derived from a woman in her fifties or sixties with Graves' hyperthyroidism. The CDR3 here is CASSVEGASTDTQYF. For the CDR3, the DNA is TGTGCCAGCAGCGTTGAGGGTGCTAGCACAGATACGCAGTATTTT.